These 26 T cell receptor beta chains were sequenced from one sample in a study of blood T cell repertoires in COVID-19. Clones were sequenced by immunoSEQ multiplex PCR, and TCRdb holds only the in-frame ones, with some missing. The repertoire holds 55,000 to 90,000 clones, with around 84% as singletons. Material for sequencing was peripheral blood. The receptors were gathered from a woman in her seventies with acute or convalescent COVID-19.

This chain joins TRBV27 and TRBJ2-3, with D possibly matching TRBD1 (6 bases). Germline V gene lookup returns CDR1 MNHEY and CDR2 SMNVEV (reference sequence). V dropped 7 bases and J dropped 4 bases, with 9 bases sitting between them. This CDR3 region has 12 residues. DNA of the CDR3: TGTGCCAGCAAACAGGGCCCAGATACGCAGTATTTT. Its protein is CASKQGPDTQYF.

This clone came up a few times. Other nucleotide sequences in the sample specify the same CDR3. This chain connects TRBV7-2 to TRBJ2-7; 8 nucleotides align to TRBD1. CDR1 and CDR2 (germline): SGHTA, FQGNSA. The CDR3 covers 14 residues. Trimming took 2 bases from V and 2 from J; bases not matched to a gene: 2. CDR3 in DNA: TGTGCCAGCAGCTTACAGGGGGCCCCCTACGAGCAGTACTTC. Residues: CASSLQGAPYEQYF.

The chain employs TRBV6-5 and TRBJ1-1; no firm D call. CDR3 length: 13 amino acids. The germline CDR1 and CDR2 sequences are MNHEY and SVGAGI. The CDR3 DNA is TGTGCATCCAAGAGCCCTATGAACACTGAAGCTTTCTTT. Amino acid sequence: CASKSPMNTEAFF.

The genes are TRBV19 and TRBJ1-5; no definite D call. The V gene lost 7 bases and the J gene lost 4 bases, with 20 bases spanning the gap. This CDR3 has 16 amino acids. CDR1 LNHDA and CDR2 SQIVND come from the germline V gene (reference sequence). The CDR3 DNA is TGTGCCAGTATGAGCCCGAGACGGGGAGGGAATCAGCCCCAGCATTTT. Protein: CASMSPRRGGNQPQHF.

This rearrangement joins TRBV3-1 (or the pseudogene TRBV3-2) to TRBJ1-1, with 7 bases that match TRBD1. V gave up 5 bases and J gave up 1 base; unmatched junction bases: 1. The germline V gene encodes CDR1 LGHDT and CDR2 YNNKEL (reference sequence). This CDR3 comprises 13 residues. CDR3 sequence reads: CASSWTGNTEAFF. In nucleotides, the CDR3 is TGTGCCAGCAGCTGGACAGGGAACACTGAAGCTTTCTTT.

V is TRBV11-2 and J is TRBJ2-7; no clear D gene. Germline CDR1 and CDR2: SGHAT and FQNNGV. V lost 4 bases, J lost 6 bases, and 10 bases lay in between. CDR3 length: 12 residues. The CDR3 loop reads CASSSDSVEQYF. The CDR3 bases are TGTGCCAGCAGCTCAGATAGTGTCGAGCAGTACTTC.

The J gene is TRBJ2-5, the V gene TRBV6-5; TRBD2 might be the D (5 bases). Looked up from germline, CDR1 is MNHEY and CDR2 is SVGAGI. Deletions cut 2 bases from V and 4 bases from J, with 17 bases between. The CDR3 runs to 16 residues. As DNA, the CDR3 is TGTGCCAGCAGTTACCACGAGACACACGCGGGAGAGACCCAGTACTTC. Translating gives CASSYHETHAGETQYF.

V and J are TRBV6-2 or TRBV6-3 and TRBJ2-5; 10 bases are shared with TRBD2. V lost 2 bases and J lost 4; bases outside the gene matches: 4. CDR1 MNHEY and CDR2 SVGEGT come from the germline V gene. The CDR3 length is 15 residues. DNA of the CDR3: TGTGCCAGCAGTTACGGGACTAGCGACCGAGAGACCCAGTACTTC. It encodes CASSYGTSDRETQYF.

CDR3 amino acids: CSVEEREAAGANVLTF. As DNA, the CDR3 is TGCAGCGTTGAGGAGCGGGAGGCAGCTGGGGCCAACGTCCTGACTTTC. This sequence joins TRBV29-1 and TRBJ2-6; 9 nucleotides agree with TRBD2. J gave up 2 bases and V 3 bases, and 5 bases lay outside the gene matches. The germline V gene encodes CDR1 SQVTM and CDR2 ANQGSEA. This CDR3 contains 16 residues. Using reference TRBV29-1 and TRBJ2-6 for the parts outside the CDR3, the full variable domain is SAVISQKPSRDICQRGTSLTIQCQVDSQVTMMFWYRQQPGQSLTLIATANQGSEATYESGFVIDKFPISRPNLTFSTLTVSNMSPEDSSIYLCSVEEREAAGANVLTFGAGSRLTVL.

This clone was detected a few times. The chain employs TRBV18 and TRBJ1-6, with D possibly TRBD1 on 5 matching bases. V was shortened by 3 bases and J by 6 bases, with 15 bases between the two germline ends. Germline V gene sequence: CDR1 KGHSH, CDR2 LQKENI. The CDR3 length is 16 residues. In DNA, the CDR3 is TGTGCCAGCTCACCGTTCGGGCAGGGCGCTAATTCACCCCTCCACTTT. This sequence encodes CASSPFGQGANSPLHF.

The V call is TRBV21-1, the J call TRBJ1-2; TRBD1 is the table's D call and was not checked against the DNA. TRBV21-1 is a documented pseudogene. CDR3 length: 14 residues. The CDR3 spells CASSKRTGPYGYTF. Written as DNA, the CDR3 is TGTGCCAGCAGCAAGAGGACAGGGCCCTATGGCTACACCTTC.

The chain uses TRBV19 and TRBJ1-1; the match to TRBD1 covers 7 bases. Unmatched junction bases numbered 10, after V lost 3 bases and J lost 3 bases. Germline assignment: CDR1 LNHDA and CDR2 SQIVND (reference sequence). CDR3 length: 16 residues. CDR3 sequence (DNA): TGTGCCAGTAGTATCGGAACAGGGGCGGATGACACTGAAGCTTTCTTT. It encodes CASSIGTGADDTEAFF.

The V gene is TRBV6-5, the J gene TRBJ2-3; TRBD1 is a possible D gene (6 bases). V lost 10 bases and J 5 bases, leaving 19 bases between the germline ends. Germline CDR1 and CDR2: MNHEY and SVGAGI. CDR3 size: 14 residues. Written as DNA, the CDR3 is TGTGCCACCGTTAAGGGACATTCAAAAGATACGCAGTATTTT. Its protein is CATVKGHSKDTQYF.

The CDR3 DNA is TGCGCCAGCAGTCTAGCGGGATTTTACAATGAGCAGTTCTTC. Protein product: CASSLAGFYNEQFF. The chain carries TRBV10-2 and TRBJ2-1; 9 nucleotides agree with TRBD2. The J segment lost 4 bases and the V segment lost 5 bases, leaving 3 bases of the junction unmatched. The CDR3 is made up of 14 amino acids. Germline assignment: CDR1 WSHSY and CDR2 SAAADI.

V gene TRBV30 combines with J gene TRBJ2-5; 7 bases line up with TRBD2. This CDR3 has 13 amino acids. Trimming at V came to 7 bases and at J to 4 bases, leaving 9 bases not matched to a gene. The V gene's germline CDR1 is GTSNPN and CDR2 SVGIG (reference sequence). The CDR3 nucleotides read TGTGCCTTTTCTTTTCGCGGGGGAGAGACCCAGTACTTC. This sequence encodes CAFSFRGGETQYF. The entire variable domain, with the rest obtained from reference TRBV30 and TRBJ2-5, is as follows: SQTIHQWPATLVQPVGSPLSLECTVEGTSNPNLYWYRQAAGRGLQLLFYSVGIGQISSEVPQNLSASRPQDRQFILSSKKLLLSDSGFYLCAFSFRGGETQYFGPGTRLLVL.

This clone was detected a few times. This chain joins TRBV5-1 and TRBJ2-3, with 8 bases identical to TRBD1. V lost 2 bases and J lost 6; bases outside the gene matches: 8. Germline V gives CDR1 SGHRS, CDR2 YFSETQ. CDR3 size: 15 residues. In DNA form, the CDR3 reads TGCGCCAGCAGCTTCAACCCAGGGGGCGCCGATACGCAGTATTTT. Protein product: CASSFNPGGADTQYF.

The V gene is TRBV5-8, the J gene TRBJ2-3, with 11 positions matching TRBD2. CDR3 length equals 17 residues. J gave up 5 bases and V 1 base, and 9 bases lay outside the gene matches. Germline V gene lookup returns CDR1 SGHTS and CDR2 YDEGEE. CDR3 coding DNA: TGTGCCAGCAGCTTGACTAGCGGGAGAGACGGTGGAGATACGCAGTATTTT. Protein: CASSLTSGRDGGDTQYF.

In this sample, this clone turned up once. The V call is TRBV10-1, the J call TRBJ2-3; D ambiguous. The V end was cut by 4 bases, the J end by 1 base, with 15 bases between. CDR3 length equals 16 residues. CDR1 WNHNN and CDR2 SYGVQD come from the germline V gene (reference sequence). DNA of the CDR3: TGCGCCAGCAGTGCCGATTGGGCTATGGGCACAGATACGCAGTATTTT. This encodes CASSADWAMGTDTQYF.

This rearrangement joins TRBV19 to TRBJ2-7, with no clear D. V was trimmed by 0 bases and J by 7 bases, leaving 10 bases between them. The CDR3 has 13 amino acids. Germline V lookup: CDR1 LNHDA, CDR2 SQIVND (reference sequence). Here the CDR3 DNA reads TGTGCCAGTAGTATAGATCTGGCCAGAGAGCAGTACTTC. This encodes CASSIDLAREQYF.

V is TRBV15 and J is TRBJ1-5; D gene ambiguous. The CDR3 is made up of 15 amino acids. Germline CDR1 LNHNV, CDR2 YYDKDF (reference sequence). V was trimmed by 0 bases and J by 0 bases, leaving 6 bases between them. This CDR3 reads CATSRDQFSNQPQHF. The CDR3 DNA follows: TGTGCCACCAGCAGAGACCAATTTAGCAATCAGCCCCAGCATTTT. Full variable domain (remainder filled in from reference TRBV15 and TRBJ1-5): DAMVIQNPRYQVTQFGKPVTLSCSQTLNHNVMYWYQQKSSQAPKLLFHYYDKDFNNEADTPDNFQSRRPNTSFCFLDIRSPGLGDTAMYLCATSRDQFSNQPQHFGDGTRLSIL.

A single count supports this clone. The CDR3 region has the DNA TGTGCCAGCAGCTTACCCGGGACTGGGAGGGAGCAGTACTTC. Its protein product is CASSLPGTGREQYF. This chain uses TRBV7-2 with TRBJ2-7, with D perhaps matching TRBD2 (6 bases). The CDR3 spans 14 residues. Germline V gives CDR1 SGHTA, CDR2 FQGNSA. V shed 2 bases and J shed 7 bases, with 15 bases lying between them.

The chain uses TRBV4-3 and TRBJ2-6, with D possibly matching TRBD2 (5 bases). V gave up 0 bases and J gave up 2 bases, with 5 bases separating them. Germline CDR1 is LGHNA and CDR2 is YSLEER. This CDR3 contains 15 residues. The CDR3: CASSQERAGANVLTF. The CDR3 nucleotides are TGCGCCAGCAGCCAAGAGAGGGCTGGGGCCAACGTCCTGACTTTC.

The V gene is TRBV19, the J gene TRBJ1-5, with D perhaps TRBD1 (6 bases). V dropped 5 bases and J dropped 6 bases, with 17 bases sitting between them. This CDR3 is 15 amino acids long. The germline CDR1 and CDR2 sequences are LNHDA and SQIVND (reference sequence). DNA for the CDR3: TGTGCCAGTAGTCCCTACAACAGGGTCCCTCAGCCCCAGCATTTT. This gives the protein CASSPYNRVPQPQHF.

This rearrangement joins TRBV2 to TRBJ2-5; D is perhaps TRBD1 (6 bases). Trimming shortened V by 6 bases and J by 1 base, and 18 bases separated the two germline ends. Germline V gene sequence: CDR1 SNHLY, CDR2 FYNNEI. The CDR3 runs to 16 residues. The CDR3 reads CASSTGSRGGQETQYF. In nucleotides, the CDR3 is TGTGCCAGCAGCACAGGGAGTAGGGGCGGCCAAGAGACCCAGTACTTC.

This clone appeared a few times. V is TRBV7-9 and J is TRBJ1-5, with no clear D. The CDR3 loop spans 12 amino acids. V was shortened by 3 bases and J by 11 bases, with 11 bases between the two germline ends. Germline loops: CDR1 SEHNR, CDR2 FQNEAQ (reference sequence). CDR3 amino acids: CASSFGPGAQHF. The CDR3 nucleotides are TGTGCCAGCAGCTTTGGCCCCGGGGCCCAGCATTTT.

This clone was recorded a few times. The chain carries TRBV28 and TRBJ1-2; D is ambiguous. The CDR3 spans 13 residues. Between the trimmed V and J ends, which lost 7 bases and 8 bases, there was a span of 17 bases. Germline CDR1 and CDR2: MDHEN and SYDVKM. CDR3 DNA sequence: TGTGCCAGCATGCGGGCAACTTTTGGGGGCTACACCTTC. It translates to CASMRATFGGYTF.